This note documents a single T cell receptor (beta chain) sequence. These data come from a study of shared clonotypes between healthy human individuals. The CDR3 spans 13 residues. Per the germline V gene, CDR1 is MNHNS and CDR2 is SASEGT. With 10 bases removed from V and 1 base from J, the gap between germline ends came to 11 bases. The assay was immunoSEQ multiplex PCR, and TCRdb's table has in-frame clones only and misses some. The sample lists 2.5 million or so clones, just over 90% seen once, with about 0.13% in the top ten. The J gene is TRBJ2-1, the V gene TRBV6-1; D uncertain. Sequencing was carried out using naive CD4+ T cells sorted from blood. Specified subset: CD45RA+ positively selected. The clonotype comes from a man younger than 35 in good health. The CDR3 reads CANSAKSYNEQFF. The CDR3 bases are TGTGCCAACTCAGCGAAGTCCTACAATGAGCAGTTCTTC.